These 23 T cell receptor beta chains were sequenced from one sample in a study of blood T cells in healthy people across ages. Alongside a J-beta primer mix, a sample-barcoded 5' primer served in a second PCR lasting roughly 6 to 12 cycles. Via MiXCR, TCRdb re-called the 5' RACE reads, giving one row per CDR3 protein. The data show over 1,500,000 distinct CDR3 sequences, with 49% seen just once and less than 2.5% held by the top ten. Sequenced material: blood. The origin of the receptors is a woman between 40 and 55 years old in good health.

This clonotype was found a few times. This sequence joins TRBV20-1 and TRBJ2-4; 7 positions agree with TRBD2. The CDR3 spans 13 residues. Unmatched junction bases numbered 9, after V lost 0 bases and J lost 13 bases. Germline V gene sequence: CDR1 DFQATT, CDR2 SNEGSKA (reference sequence). The CDR3 sequence: CSARDLASGEQYF. The CDR3 DNA reads TGCAGTGCTAGAGATCTCGCTAGCGGTGAGCAGTACTTC.

The J gene is TRBJ2-5, the V gene TRBV5-5; TRBD1 matches at 7 bases. The last part of the DNA fits TRBJ2-7 better; the J call may be wrong. This CDR3 has 15 residues. Germline V gives CDR1 SGHKS, CDR2 YYEKEE (reference sequence). CDR3 sequence (DNA): TGTGCCAGCAGTCCGACCTGGGGACAGACGTACGAGCAGTACTTC. It specifies CASSPTWGQTYEQYF.

The table lists this clonotype with a few counts. The V gene is TRBV3-1, the J gene TRBJ2-5; D is ambiguous. Deletions cut 3 bases from V and 6 bases from J, with 8 bases between. The CDR3 has 12 residues. Germline CDR1 and CDR2: LGHDT and YNNKEL (reference sequence). CDR3 DNA: TGTGCCAGCAGCCACGAAGAGAAGACCCAGTACTTC. Its translation is CASSHEEKTQYF.

J is TRBJ2-3 and V is TRBV5-1; D gene uncertain. V was trimmed by 6 bases and J by 6 bases, leaving 11 bases between them. Germline CDR1 and CDR2: SGHRS and YFSETQ. The CDR3 is 12 amino acids. The CDR3 loop is CASKRMEDTQYF. DNA of the CDR3: TGCGCCAGCAAAAGGATGGAGGATACGCAGTATTTT.

The chain is built from TRBV6-5 and TRBJ2-5, with 8 bases matching TRBD1. CDR3 length: 16 residues. The V gene's germline CDR1 is MNHEY and CDR2 SVGAGI. Trimming cost V 0 bases and J 5 bases; bases outside gene matches: 8. CDR3 protein: CASSYSSGQGLETQYF. DNA of the CDR3: TGTGCCAGCAGTTACTCGAGCGGACAGGGCTTGGAGACCCAGTACTTC.

The V gene is TRBV13, the J gene TRBJ2-5; a weak D match, TRBD2 (6 bases). V was cut by 4 bases and J by 5 bases, with 29 bases left in between. Germline CDR1 is PRHDT and CDR2 is FYEKMQ (reference sequence). The CDR3 has 19 residues. The CDR3 region is CASSSRSEAGHDREETQYF. In DNA, the CDR3 is TGTGCCAGCAGCTCAAGAAGCGAAGCAGGGCATGATCGGGAGGAGACCCAGTACTTC.

This clonotype was observed a few times. The V call is TRBV25-1, the J call TRBJ2-3; 10 positions agree with TRBD1. Trimming cost V 2 bases and J 3 bases; bases outside gene matches: 11. Germline V gene sequence: CDR1 MGHDK, CDR2 SYGVNS. The CDR3 is made up of 18 amino acids. This CDR3 reads CASSEPSIGQGGTDTQYF. Written as DNA, the CDR3 is TGTGCCAGCAGTGAACCCTCAATTGGACAGGGGGGTACAGATACGCAGTATTTT.

This clonotype was seen a few times. The rearrangement uses TRBV28 and TRBJ2-5, with D unresolved. CDR1 is MDHEN, CDR2 SYDVKM, per germline. Between the trimmed V and J ends, which lost 5 bases and 1 base, there was a span of 14 bases. The CDR3 extends over 15 amino acids. The DNA of the CDR3 is TGTGCCAGCAGTACCAGGAGACAACCCCAAGAGACCCAGTACTTC. It yields the protein CASSTRRQPQETQYF.

This clonotype was recorded a few times. This chain joins TRBV7-2 and TRBJ2-3; D not certain. CDR1 and CDR2 (germline): SGHTA, FQGNSA. V was cut by 2 bases and J by 4 bases, with 7 bases left in between. CDR3 length: 13 residues. CDR3 bases: TGTGCCAGCAGCTTATCCAAGGCAGATACGCAGTATTTT. Protein sequence: CASSLSKADTQYF. The complete variable domain, with remaining parts taken from reference TRBV7-2 and TRBJ2-3, reads GAGVSQSPSNKVTEKGKDVELRCDPISGHTALYWYRQSLGQGLEFLIYFQGNSAPDKSGLPSDRFSAERTGGSVSTLTIQRTQQEDSAVYLCASSLSKADTQYFGPGTRLTVL.

This sequence joins TRBV28 and TRBJ2-5; tentative D call: TRBD1 (5 bases). The V gene lost 6 bases and the J gene lost 1 base, with 12 bases spanning the gap. CDR1 is MDHEN, CDR2 SYDVKM, per germline. This CDR3 has 14 amino acids. The DNA of the CDR3 is TGTGCCAGCAGCGACAGTATACTCCAAGAGACCCAGTACTTC. Its protein product is CASSDSILQETQYF. The whole variable domain, remainder taken from reference TRBV28 and TRBJ2-5, is DVKVTQSSRYLVKRTGEKVFLECVQDMDHENMFWYRQDPGLGLRLIYFSYDVKMKEKGDIPEGYSVSREKKERFSLILESASTNQTSMYLCASSDSILQETQYFGPGTRLLVL.

This clonotype has more than one count but fewer than ten. This chain connects TRBV7-3 to TRBJ1-6; 9 positions agree with TRBD1. This CDR3 contains 15 residues. Trimming at V came to 6 bases and at J to 10 bases, leaving 10 bases not matched to a gene. Germline CDR1 is SGHTA and CDR2 is FQGTGA. The CDR3 DNA reads TGTGCCAGCAGTTACGGACAGGGGATGGAGTCACCCCTCCACTTT. This translates into CASSYGQGMESPLHF.

The rearrangement uses TRBV9 and TRBJ2-3; D is possibly TRBD2 (6 bases). Germline loops: CDR1 SGDLS, CDR2 YYNGEE. The CDR3 extends over 14 amino acids. Trimming left V 2 bases short and J 7 bases short, with 14 bases between. CDR3 sequence: CASSVRLDPNTQYF. The CDR3, as DNA: TGTGCCAGCAGCGTCCGACTAGATCCAAATACGCAGTATTTT.

There are a few counts of this clonotype. The chain joins TRBV6-5 to TRBJ1-2; the D is unclear. This CDR3 spans 16 amino acids. Germline-derived CDR1 and CDR2 are MNHEY and SVGAGI. V shed 0 bases and J shed 4 bases, with 15 bases lying between them. CDR3: CASSYSITAGLYGYTF. The DNA of the CDR3 is TGTGCCAGCAGTTACTCGATAACCGCAGGACTCTATGGCTACACCTTC.

This clonotype was picked up many times. The V call is TRBV6-2 or TRBV6-3, the J call TRBJ2-7; D unresolved. Between the trimmed V and J ends, which lost 0 bases and 5 bases, there was a span of 5 bases. Germline CDR1 and CDR2: MNHEY and SVGEGT. The CDR3 is 12 amino acids. Written as DNA, the CDR3 is TGTGCCAGCAGTTACTCGTCCCACGAGCAGTACTTC. The encoded protein is CASSYSSHEQYF.

The table lists this clonotype with a few counts. For the CDR3, the DNA is TGTGCCAGCAATGGGGGGGCGACGGACCAGCCCCAGCATTTT. Its translation: CASNGGATDQPQHF. V is TRBV9 and J is TRBJ1-5; D possibly corresponds to TRBD1 (6 bases). This CDR3 spans 14 amino acids. V was trimmed by 6 bases and J by 7 bases, leaving 17 bases between them. Germline CDR1 is SGDLS and CDR2 is YYNGEE.

This chain uses TRBV28 with TRBJ1-2, with 8 nucleotides matching TRBD1. V was pared by 7 bases and J by 4 bases, with 8 bases of the junction left unmatched. The CDR3 totals 14 residues. The germline V gene encodes CDR1 MDHEN and CDR2 SYDVKM. As DNA, the CDR3 is TGTGCCAGCACTCAGTCAGGGGGCGCCTATGGCTACACCTTC. Protein product: CASTQSGGAYGYTF.

Comments on this clonotype: A read error is possible here, since a much larger clone lies one base away. The chain is built from TRBV7-2 and TRBJ2-3, with 10 bases identical to TRBD2. The germline V gene has CDR1 SGHTA and CDR2 FQGNSA. V shed 5 bases, J shed 5 bases, and the junction held 4 bases outside the gene matches. The CDR3 is made up of 14 amino acids. The DNA for the CDR3 is TGTGCCAGCAGCGTTAGCGGGGGGAAAGATACGCAGTATTTT. The encoded protein is CASSVSGGKDTQYF.

This chain connects TRBV27 to TRBJ2-1, with TRBD1 as a possible D gene (6 bases). This CDR3 contains 15 residues. The germline V gene encodes CDR1 MNHEY and CDR2 SMNVEV (reference sequence). Trimming shortened V by 6 bases and J by 2 bases, and 14 bases separated the two germline ends. CDR3 protein: CASRSRGQTYNEQFF. For the CDR3, the DNA is TGTGCCAGCAGGAGCAGGGGACAAACCTACAATGAGCAGTTCTTC.

This clonotype was found a few times. The chain is built from TRBV9 and TRBJ2-3, with D unclear. Germline CDR1 and CDR2: SGDLS and YYNGEE. Trimming removed 1 base from V and 2 bases from J, with 8 bases in between. The CDR3 is made up of 14 amino acids. In DNA, the CDR3 is TGTGCCAGCAGCGTACTGACGCACACAGATACGCAGTATTTT. Residues: CASSVLTHTDTQYF.

The chain joins TRBV27 to TRBJ2-5, with D perhaps given as TRBD1 or TRBD2 (5 bases each). From germline, CDR1 is MNHEY and CDR2 SMNVEV (reference sequence). This CDR3 spans 14 amino acids. V lost 9 bases and J lost 4, with 18 bases in between. CDR3 amino acids: CASSTGRFRETQYF. The CDR3 bases are TGTGCCAGTTCGACGGGGCGTTTCAGAGAGACCCAGTACTTC.

The rearrangement links TRBV4-1 to TRBJ2-3; TRBD2 agrees at 8 bases. Trimming at V came to 6 bases and at J to 0 bases, leaving 14 bases not matched to a gene. Germline-derived CDR1 and CDR2 are MGHRA and YSYEKL. The CDR3 consists of 18 residues. DNA for the CDR3: TGCGCCAGCAGTCCGCTACCCTCCACTAGCGGTAGCACAGATACGCAGTATTTT. It yields the protein CASSPLPSTSGSTDTQYF.

The CDR3 reads CASSLSSLKNIQYF. CDR3 bases: TGTGCCAGCAGTTTATCGAGTTTGAAAAACATTCAGTACTTC. The chain combines TRBV27 with TRBJ2-4; D remains unclear. In germline, CDR1 is MNHEY, CDR2 SMNVEV (reference sequence). CDR3 length: 14 amino acids. V dropped 0 bases and J dropped 4 bases, with 7 bases sitting between them.

Only a few counts were recorded for this clonotype. The rearrangement uses TRBV3-1 and TRBJ2-1, with no clear D. Germline CDR1 LGHDT, CDR2 YNNKEL (reference sequence). This CDR3 has 17 amino acids. V dropped 5 bases and J dropped 2 bases, with 19 bases sitting between them. DNA for the CDR3: TGTGCCAGCAGCTCCGAGCGTAGGGCTAAAACCTACAATGAGCAGTTCTTC. Protein sequence: CASSSERRAKTYNEQFF.